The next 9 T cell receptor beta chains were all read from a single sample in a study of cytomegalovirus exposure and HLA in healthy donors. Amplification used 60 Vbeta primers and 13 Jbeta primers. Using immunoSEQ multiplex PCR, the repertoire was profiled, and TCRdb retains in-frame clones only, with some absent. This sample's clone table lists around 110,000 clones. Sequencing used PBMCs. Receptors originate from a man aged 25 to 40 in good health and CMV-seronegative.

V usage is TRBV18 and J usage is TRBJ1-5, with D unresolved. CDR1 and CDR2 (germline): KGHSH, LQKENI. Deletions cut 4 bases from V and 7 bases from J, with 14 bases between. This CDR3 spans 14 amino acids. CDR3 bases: TGTGCCAGCTCACTGGGCACCGATGGACAGCCCCAGCATTTT. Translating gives CASSLGTDGQPQHF.

This CDR3 is CASSQGSGAMEQFF. CDR3 in DNA: TGTGCCAGCAGCCAAGGGAGCGGGGCAATGGAGCAGTTCTTC. The chain links TRBV14 to TRBJ2-1; 7 bases are a match to TRBD2. With 1 base clipped from V and 10 bases from J, the junction kept 7 bases outside the gene matches. This CDR3 region has 14 residues. CDR1 is SGHDN, CDR2 FVKESK, per germline.

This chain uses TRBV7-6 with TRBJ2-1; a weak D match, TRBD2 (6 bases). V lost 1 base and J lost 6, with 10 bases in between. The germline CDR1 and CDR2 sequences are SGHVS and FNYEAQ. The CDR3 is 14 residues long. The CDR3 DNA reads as TGTGCCAGCAGCTTAGGGCGGGGAGTCAATGAGCAGTTCTTC. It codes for CASSLGRGVNEQFF.

In DNA, the CDR3 is TGTGCCAGCACTGACAGCTCCTACGAGCAGTACTTC. It translates to CASTDSSYEQYF. The rearrangement uses TRBV28 and TRBJ2-7, with D perhaps TRBD1 (5 bases). Between the trimmed V and J ends, which lost 7 bases and 0 bases, there was a span of 7 bases. The germline V gene has CDR1 MDHEN and CDR2 SYDVKM. CDR3 length: 12 amino acids.

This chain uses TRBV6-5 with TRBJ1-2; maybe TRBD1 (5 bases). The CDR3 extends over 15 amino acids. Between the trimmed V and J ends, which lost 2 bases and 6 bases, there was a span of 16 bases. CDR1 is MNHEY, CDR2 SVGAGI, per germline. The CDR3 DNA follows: TGTGCCAGCAGTTACGCCAGACAGTCGGCAGATGGCTACACCTTC. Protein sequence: CASSYARQSADGYTF.

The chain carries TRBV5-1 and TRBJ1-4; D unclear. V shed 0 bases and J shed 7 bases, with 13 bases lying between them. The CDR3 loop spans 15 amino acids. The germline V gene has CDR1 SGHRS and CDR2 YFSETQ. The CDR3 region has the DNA TGCGCCAGCAGCTTGGATGCTATCGCTTCTGAAAAACTGTTTTTT. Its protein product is CASSLDAIASEKLFF.

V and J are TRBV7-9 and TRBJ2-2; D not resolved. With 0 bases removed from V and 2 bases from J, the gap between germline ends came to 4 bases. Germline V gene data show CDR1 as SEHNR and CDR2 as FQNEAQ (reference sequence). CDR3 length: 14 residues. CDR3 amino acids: CASSLAQNTGELFF. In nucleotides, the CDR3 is TGTGCCAGCAGCTTAGCCCAAAACACCGGGGAGCTGTTTTTT.

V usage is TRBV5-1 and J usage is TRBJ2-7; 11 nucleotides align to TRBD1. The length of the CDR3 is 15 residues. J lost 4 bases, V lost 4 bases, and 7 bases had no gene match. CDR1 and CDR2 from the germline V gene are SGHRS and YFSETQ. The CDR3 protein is CASSTGTGGVYEQYF. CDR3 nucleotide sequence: TGCGCCAGCAGCACAGGGACAGGGGGAGTGTACGAGCAGTACTTC.

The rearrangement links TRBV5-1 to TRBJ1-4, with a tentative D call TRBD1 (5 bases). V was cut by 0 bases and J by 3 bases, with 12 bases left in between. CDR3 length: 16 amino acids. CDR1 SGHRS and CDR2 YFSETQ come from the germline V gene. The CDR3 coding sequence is TGCGCCAGCAGCTTGGGCTCAGGGAATGCTAATGAAAAACTGTTTTTT. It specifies CASSLGSGNANEKLFF. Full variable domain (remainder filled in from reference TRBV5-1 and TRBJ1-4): KAGVTQTPRYLIKTRGQQVTLSCSPISGHRSVSWYQQTPGQGLQFLFEYFSETQRNKGNFPGRFSGRQFSNSRSEMNVSTLELGDSALYLCASSLGSGNANEKLFFGSGTQLSVL.